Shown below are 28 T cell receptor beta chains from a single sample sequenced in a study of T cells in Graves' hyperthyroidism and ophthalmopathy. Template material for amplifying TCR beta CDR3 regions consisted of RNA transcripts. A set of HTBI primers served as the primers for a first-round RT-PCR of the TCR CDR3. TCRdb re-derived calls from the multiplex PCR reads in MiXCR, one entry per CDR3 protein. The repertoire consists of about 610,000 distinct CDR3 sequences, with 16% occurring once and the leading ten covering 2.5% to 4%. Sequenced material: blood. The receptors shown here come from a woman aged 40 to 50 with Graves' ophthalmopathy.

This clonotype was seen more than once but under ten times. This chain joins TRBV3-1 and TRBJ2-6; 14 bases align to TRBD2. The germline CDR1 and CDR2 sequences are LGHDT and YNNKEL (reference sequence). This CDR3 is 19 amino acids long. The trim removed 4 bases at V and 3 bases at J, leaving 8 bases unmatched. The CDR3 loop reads CASSRRGTSGSRGANVLTF. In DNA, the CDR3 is TGTGCCAGCAGCCGGCGGGGGACTAGCGGGAGTCGTGGGGCCAACGTCCTGACTTTC.

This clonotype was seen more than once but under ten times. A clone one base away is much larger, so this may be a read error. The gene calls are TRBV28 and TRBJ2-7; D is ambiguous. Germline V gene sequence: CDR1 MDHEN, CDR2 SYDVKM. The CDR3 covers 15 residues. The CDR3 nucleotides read TGTGCCGGCAGTTTAACCCCAAGGCGGCTCTACGAGCAGTACTTC. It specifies CAGSLTPRRLYEQYF.

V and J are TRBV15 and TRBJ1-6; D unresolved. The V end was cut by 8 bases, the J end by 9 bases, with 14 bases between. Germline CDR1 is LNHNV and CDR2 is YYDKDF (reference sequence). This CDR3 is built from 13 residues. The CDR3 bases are TGTGCCACCGGCCGGGATGAGGGTTCACCCCTCCACTTT. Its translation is CATGRDEGSPLHF.

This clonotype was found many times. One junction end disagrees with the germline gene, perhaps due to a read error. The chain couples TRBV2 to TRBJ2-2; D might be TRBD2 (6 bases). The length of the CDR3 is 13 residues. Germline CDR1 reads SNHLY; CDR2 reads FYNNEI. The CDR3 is CASSERQSGLPLF. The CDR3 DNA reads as TGTGCCAGCAGTGAGAGACAGTCGGGACTCCCACTTTTT.

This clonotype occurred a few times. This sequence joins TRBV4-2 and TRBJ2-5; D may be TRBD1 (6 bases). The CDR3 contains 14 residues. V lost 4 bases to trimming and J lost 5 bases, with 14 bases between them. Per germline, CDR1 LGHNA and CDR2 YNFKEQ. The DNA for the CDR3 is TGTGCCAGCAGCCTCGGACAGCCCCCGGAGACCCAGTACTTC. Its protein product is CASSLGQPPETQYF.

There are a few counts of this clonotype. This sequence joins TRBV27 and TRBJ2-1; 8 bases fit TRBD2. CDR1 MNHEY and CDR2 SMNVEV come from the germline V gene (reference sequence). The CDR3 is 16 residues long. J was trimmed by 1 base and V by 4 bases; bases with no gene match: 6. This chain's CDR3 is CASSYGGRPSYNEQFF. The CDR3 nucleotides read TGTGCCAGCAGTTACGGCGGGAGGCCTTCCTACAATGAGCAGTTCTTC.

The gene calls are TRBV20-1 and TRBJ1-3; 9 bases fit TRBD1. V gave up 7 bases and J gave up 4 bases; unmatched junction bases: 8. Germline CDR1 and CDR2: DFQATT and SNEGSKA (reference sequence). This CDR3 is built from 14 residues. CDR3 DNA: TGCAGTGGAAAGAGGACAGGGGACGGAAACACCATATATTTT. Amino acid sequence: CSGKRTGDGNTIYF.

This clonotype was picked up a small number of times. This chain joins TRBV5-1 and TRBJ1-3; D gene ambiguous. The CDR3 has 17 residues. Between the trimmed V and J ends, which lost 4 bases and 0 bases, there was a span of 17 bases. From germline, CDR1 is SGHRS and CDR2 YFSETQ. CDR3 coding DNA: TGCGCCAGCAGCCCATACTCGGCTACAGACTCTGGAAACACCATATATTTT. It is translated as CASSPYSATDSGNTIYF.

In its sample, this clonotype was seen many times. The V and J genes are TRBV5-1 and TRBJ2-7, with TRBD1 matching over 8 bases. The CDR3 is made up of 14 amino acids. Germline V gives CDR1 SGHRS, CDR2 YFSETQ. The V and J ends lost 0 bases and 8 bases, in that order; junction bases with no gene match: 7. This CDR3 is CASSLGGTGLQQYF. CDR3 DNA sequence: TGCGCCAGCAGCTTGGGCGGGACAGGCCTCCAGCAGTACTTC.

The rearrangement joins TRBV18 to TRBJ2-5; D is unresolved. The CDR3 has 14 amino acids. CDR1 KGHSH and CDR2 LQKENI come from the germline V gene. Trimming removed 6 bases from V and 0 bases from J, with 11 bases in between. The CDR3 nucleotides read TGTGCCAGCTCCCCAAACCGGTACCAAGAGACCCAGTACTTC. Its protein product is CASSPNRYQETQYF.

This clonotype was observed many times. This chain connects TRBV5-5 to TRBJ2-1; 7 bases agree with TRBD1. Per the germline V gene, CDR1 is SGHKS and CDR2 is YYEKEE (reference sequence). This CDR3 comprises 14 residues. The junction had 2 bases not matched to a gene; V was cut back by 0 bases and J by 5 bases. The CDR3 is CASSLGQGHNEQFF. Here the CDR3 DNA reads TGTGCCAGCAGCTTGGGACAGGGCCACAATGAGCAGTTCTTC.

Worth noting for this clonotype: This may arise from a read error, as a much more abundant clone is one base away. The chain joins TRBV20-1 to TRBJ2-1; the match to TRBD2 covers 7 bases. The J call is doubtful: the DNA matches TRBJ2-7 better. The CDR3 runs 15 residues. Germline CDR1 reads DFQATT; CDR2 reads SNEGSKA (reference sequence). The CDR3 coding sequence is TGCAGTGCTGTACCGAGCGGGATTACGTACAATGAGCAGTACTTC. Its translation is CSAVPSGITYNEQYF.

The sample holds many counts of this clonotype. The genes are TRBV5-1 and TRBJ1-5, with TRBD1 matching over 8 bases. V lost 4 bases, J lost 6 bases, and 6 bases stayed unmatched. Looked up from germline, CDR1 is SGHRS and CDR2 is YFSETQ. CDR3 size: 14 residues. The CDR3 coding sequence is TGCGCCAGCAGCAGAACAGGGGGAAGTCAGCCCCAGCATTTT. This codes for CASSRTGGSQPQHF.

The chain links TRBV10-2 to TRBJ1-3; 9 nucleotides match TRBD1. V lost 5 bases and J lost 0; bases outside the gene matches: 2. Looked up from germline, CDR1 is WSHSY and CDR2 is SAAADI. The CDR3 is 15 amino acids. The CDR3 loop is CASSTGGASGNTIYF. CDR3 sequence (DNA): TGCGCCAGCAGTACAGGGGGCGCCTCTGGAAACACCATATATTTT.

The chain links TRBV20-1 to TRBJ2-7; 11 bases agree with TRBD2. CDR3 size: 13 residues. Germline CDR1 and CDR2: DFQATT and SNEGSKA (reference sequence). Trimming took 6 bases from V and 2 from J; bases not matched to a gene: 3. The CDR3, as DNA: TGCAGTGCGCAGACTAGCGGGACCTACGAGCAGTACTTC. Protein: CSAQTSGTYEQYF.

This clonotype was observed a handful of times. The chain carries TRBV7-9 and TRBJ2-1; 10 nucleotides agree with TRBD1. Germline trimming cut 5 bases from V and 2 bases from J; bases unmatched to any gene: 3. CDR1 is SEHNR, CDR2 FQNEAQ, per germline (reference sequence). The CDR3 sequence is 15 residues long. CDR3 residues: CASSNGTGAYNEQFF. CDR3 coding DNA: TGTGCCAGCAGCAACGGGACAGGGGCCTACAATGAGCAGTTCTTC.

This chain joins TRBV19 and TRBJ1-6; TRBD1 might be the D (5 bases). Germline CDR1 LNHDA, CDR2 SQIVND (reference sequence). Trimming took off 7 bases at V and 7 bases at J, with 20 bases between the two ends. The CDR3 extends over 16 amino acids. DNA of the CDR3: TGTGCCAGTACCACCGGGGGGGTCTGGAGGAATTCACCCCTCCACTTT. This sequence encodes CASTTGGVWRNSPLHF. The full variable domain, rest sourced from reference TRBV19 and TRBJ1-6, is DGGITQSPKYLFRKEGQNVTLSCEQNLNHDAMYWYRQDPGQGLRLIYYSQIVNDFQKGDIAEGYSVSREKKESFPLTVTSAQKNPTAFYLCASTTGGVWRNSPLHFGNGTRLTVT.

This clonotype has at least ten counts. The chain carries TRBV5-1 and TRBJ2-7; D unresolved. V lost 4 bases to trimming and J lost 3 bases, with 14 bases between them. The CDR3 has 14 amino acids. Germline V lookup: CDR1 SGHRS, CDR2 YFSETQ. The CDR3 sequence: CASSKDRDGYEQYF. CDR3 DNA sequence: TGCGCCAGCAGCAAGGATCGTGACGGCTACGAGCAGTACTTC.

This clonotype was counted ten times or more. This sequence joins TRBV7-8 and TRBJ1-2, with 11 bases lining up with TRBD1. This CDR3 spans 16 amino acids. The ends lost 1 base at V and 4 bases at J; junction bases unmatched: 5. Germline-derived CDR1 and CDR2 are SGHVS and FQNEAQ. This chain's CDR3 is CASSLGTGGFSYGYTF. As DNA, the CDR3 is TGTGCCAGCAGCTTAGGGACAGGGGGCTTTAGCTATGGCTACACCTTC.

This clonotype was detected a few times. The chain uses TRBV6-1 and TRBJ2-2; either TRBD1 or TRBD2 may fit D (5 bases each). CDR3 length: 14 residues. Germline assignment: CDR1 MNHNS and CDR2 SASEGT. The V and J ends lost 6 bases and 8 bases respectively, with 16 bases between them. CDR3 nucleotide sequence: TGTGCCAGCAGCCGCCGGGGCGAGGGGGGGGAGCTGTTTTTT. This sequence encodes CASSRRGEGGELFF.

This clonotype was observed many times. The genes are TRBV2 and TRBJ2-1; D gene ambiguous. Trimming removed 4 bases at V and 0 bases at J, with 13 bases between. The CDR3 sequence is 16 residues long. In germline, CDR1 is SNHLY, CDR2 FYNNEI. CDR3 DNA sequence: TGTGCCAGCAGTGGTGACTTCAGGAGCTCCTACAATGAGCAGTTCTTC. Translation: CASSGDFRSSYNEQFF.

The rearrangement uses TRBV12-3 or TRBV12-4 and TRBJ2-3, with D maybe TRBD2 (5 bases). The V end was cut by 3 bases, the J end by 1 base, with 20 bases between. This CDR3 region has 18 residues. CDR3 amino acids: CASSFLFYVGLRTDTQYF. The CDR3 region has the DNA TGTGCCAGCAGTTTCCTATTTTATGTCGGACTCCGCACAGATACGCAGTATTTT.

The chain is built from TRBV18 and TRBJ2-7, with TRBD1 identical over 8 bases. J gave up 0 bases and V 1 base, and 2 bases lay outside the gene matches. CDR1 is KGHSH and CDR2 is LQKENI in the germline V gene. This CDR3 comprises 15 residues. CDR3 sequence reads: CASSPQGQASYEQYF. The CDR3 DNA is TGTGCCAGCTCACCACAGGGACAGGCCTCCTACGAGCAGTACTTC.

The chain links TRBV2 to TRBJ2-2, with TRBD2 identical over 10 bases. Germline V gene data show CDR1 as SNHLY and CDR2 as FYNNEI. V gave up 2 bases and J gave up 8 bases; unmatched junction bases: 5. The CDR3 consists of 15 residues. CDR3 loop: CASSERSGGAGELFF. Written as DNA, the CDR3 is TGTGCCAGCAGTGAACGGAGCGGGGGGGCTGGGGAGCTGTTTTTT. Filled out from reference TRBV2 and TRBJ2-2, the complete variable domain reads EPEVTQTPSHQVTQMGQEVILRCVPISNHLYFYWYRQILGQKVEFLVSFYNNEISEKSEIFDDQFSVERPDGSNFTLKIRSTKLEDSAMYFCASSERSGGAGELFFGEGSRLTVL.

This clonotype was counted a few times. The CDR3 DNA sequence: TGTGCCAGCAGCTTATCCCCTATGCCAGTCTCCTACAATGAGCAGTTCTTC. This encodes CASSLSPMPVSYNEQFF. The rearrangement uses TRBV5-5 and TRBJ2-1; D is undetermined. V was clipped by 2 bases and J by 0 bases, with 15 bases between them. Germline V CDR1 and CDR2: SGHKS, YYEKEE (reference sequence). The CDR3 spans 17 residues.

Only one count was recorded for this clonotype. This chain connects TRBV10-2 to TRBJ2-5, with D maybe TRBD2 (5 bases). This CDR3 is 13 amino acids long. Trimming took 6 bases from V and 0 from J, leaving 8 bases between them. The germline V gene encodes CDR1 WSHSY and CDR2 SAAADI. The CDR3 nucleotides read TGCGCCAGCAGAGGCGGGTACCAAGAGACCCAGTACTTC. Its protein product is CASRGGYQETQYF.

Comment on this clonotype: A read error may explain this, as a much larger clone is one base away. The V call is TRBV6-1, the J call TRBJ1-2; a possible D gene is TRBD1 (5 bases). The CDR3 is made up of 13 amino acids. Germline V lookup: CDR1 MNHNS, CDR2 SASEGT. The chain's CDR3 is CASKIGASYRYTF. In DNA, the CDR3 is TGTGCCAGCAAGATTGGGGCGAGCTATCGCTACACCTTC.

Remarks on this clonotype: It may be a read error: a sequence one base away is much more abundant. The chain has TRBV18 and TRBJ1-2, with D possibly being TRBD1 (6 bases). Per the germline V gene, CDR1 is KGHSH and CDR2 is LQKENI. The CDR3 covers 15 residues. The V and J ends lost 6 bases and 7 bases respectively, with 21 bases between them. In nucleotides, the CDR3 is TGTGCCAGCTCCCCAAGCCAGGACGGGGGGCTTGGCTACACCTTC. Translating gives CASSPSQDGGLGYTF.